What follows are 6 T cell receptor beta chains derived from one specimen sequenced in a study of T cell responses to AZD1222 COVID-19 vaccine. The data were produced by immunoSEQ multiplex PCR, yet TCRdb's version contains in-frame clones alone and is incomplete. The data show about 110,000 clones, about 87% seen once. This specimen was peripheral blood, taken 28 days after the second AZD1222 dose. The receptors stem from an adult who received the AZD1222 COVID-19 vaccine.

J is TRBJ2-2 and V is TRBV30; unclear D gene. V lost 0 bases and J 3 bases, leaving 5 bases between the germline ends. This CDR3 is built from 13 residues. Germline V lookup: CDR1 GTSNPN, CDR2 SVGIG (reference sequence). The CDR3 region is CAWSVGYTGELFF. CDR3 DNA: TGTGCCTGGAGTGTAGGCTACACCGGGGAGCTGTTTTTT.

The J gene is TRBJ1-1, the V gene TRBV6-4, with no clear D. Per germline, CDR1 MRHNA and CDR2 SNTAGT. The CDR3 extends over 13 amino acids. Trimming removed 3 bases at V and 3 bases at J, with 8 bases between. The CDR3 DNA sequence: TGTGCCAGCAGTGAGATGGAGGACACTGAAGCTTTCTTT. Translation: CASSEMEDTEAFF.

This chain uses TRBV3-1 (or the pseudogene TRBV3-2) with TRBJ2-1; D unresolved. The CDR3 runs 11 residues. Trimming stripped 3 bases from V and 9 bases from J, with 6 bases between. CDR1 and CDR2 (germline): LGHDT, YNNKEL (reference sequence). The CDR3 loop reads CASSQASEQFF. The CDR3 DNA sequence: TGTGCCAGCAGCCAGGCTTCTGAGCAGTTCTTC.

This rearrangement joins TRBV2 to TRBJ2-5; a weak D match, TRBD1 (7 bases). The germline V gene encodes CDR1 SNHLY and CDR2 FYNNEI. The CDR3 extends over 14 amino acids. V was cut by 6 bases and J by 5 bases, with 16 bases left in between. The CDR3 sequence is CASRGQGGLETQYF. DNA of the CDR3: TGTGCCAGCAGGGGCCAGGGGGGCTTGGAGACCCAGTACTTC. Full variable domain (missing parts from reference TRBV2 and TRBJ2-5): EPEVTQTPSHQVTQMGQEVILRCVPISNHLYFYWYRQILGQKVEFLVSFYNNEISEKSEIFDDQFSVERPDGSNFTLKIRSTKLEDSAMYFCASRGQGGLETQYFGPGTRLLVL.

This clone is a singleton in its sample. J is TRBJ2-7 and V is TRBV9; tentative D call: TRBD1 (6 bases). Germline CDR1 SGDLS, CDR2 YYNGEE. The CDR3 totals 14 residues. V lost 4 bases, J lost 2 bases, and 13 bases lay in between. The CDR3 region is CASSRGTGTYEQYF. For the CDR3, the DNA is TGTGCCAGCAGCCGAGGAACAGGGACCTACGAGCAGTACTTC.

The CDR3 nucleotides are TGTGCCATCAGTGATCAGGGACAGAACACTGAAGCTTTCTTT. Translating it yields CAISDQGQNTEAFF. The V and J genes are TRBV10-3 and TRBJ1-1, with D possibly TRBD1 on 6 matching bases. The CDR3 consists of 14 residues. Germline lookup yields CDR1 ENHRY and CDR2 SYGVKD. V shed 3 bases and J shed 1 base, with 9 bases lying between them.